One sample yielded the 4 T cell receptor beta chains listed below, sequenced in a study of T cells after yellow fever vaccination (dated by TCRdb to about 2019). Library preparation was by 5' RACE. These reads were obtained on an Illumina HiSeq 2500. In-frame beta chains were kept once TCRdb had trimmed the public reads at Q25 with fastp and called clones with MiXCR. Entries that share a CDR3 protein sequence are merged under the most common genes and DNA. The sample contains hundreds of thousands of distinct CDR3 sequences, approximately 13% of them found a single time. Roughly an eighth of the sample is taken by the ten largest. The meaning of the sample's treatment or condition label: live attenuated yellow fever vaccine strain. The source was PBMCs, collected on the day of the yellow fever booster vaccination. All receptors come from a man aged 25-45 years who received the YFV17D yellow fever vaccine.

V usage is TRBV12-3 or TRBV12-4 and J usage is TRBJ2-3, with unresolved D. The V gene lost 7 bases and the J gene lost 1 base, with 9 bases spanning the gap. This CDR3 comprises 13 residues. DNA of the CDR3: TGTGCCAGCATCCTATTAGGCACAGATACGCAGTATTTT. Protein sequence: CASILLGTDTQYF.

In this sample, this clonotype turned up a few times. The rearrangement uses TRBV5-4 and TRBJ2-3, with 8 bases that match TRBD1. With V trimmed by 4 bases and J by 5 bases, 6 bases remained unmatched. CDR1 and CDR2 from the germline V gene are SGHNT and YYREEE (reference sequence). This CDR3 region has 14 residues. Here the CDR3 DNA reads TGTGCCAGCAGCAGCGACAGGGGTGAAGATACGCAGTATTTT. It specifies CASSSDRGEDTQYF. Full variable domain (missing parts from reference TRBV5-4 and TRBJ2-3): ETGVTQSPTHLIKTRGQQVTLRCSSQSGHNTVSWYQQALGQGPQFIFQYYREEENGRGNFPPRFSGLQFPNYSSELNVNALELDDSALYLCASSSDRGEDTQYFGPGTRLTVL.

This clonotype has a handful of counts. CDR3 sequence reads: CSVLMLAGPHEDEQYF. In DNA form, the CDR3 reads TGCAGCGTTCTCATGCTAGCGGGACCTCACGAGGACGAGCAGTACTTC. The chain employs TRBV29-1 and TRBJ2-7, with 9 bases aligning to TRBD2. The length of the CDR3 is 16 residues. Looked up from germline, CDR1 is SQVTM and CDR2 is ANQGSEA. Unmatched junction bases numbered 16, after V lost 5 bases and J lost 5 bases.

This chain joins TRBV13 and TRBJ1-2, with D perhaps matching TRBD1 (5 bases). The V and J ends lost 5 bases and 4 bases respectively, with 14 bases between them. CDR1 is PRHDT and CDR2 is FYEKMQ in the germline V gene (reference sequence). This CDR3 contains 14 residues. Here the CDR3 DNA reads TGTGCCAGCAGCCCCGGGGGAGGGACCTATGGCTACACCTTC. Residues: CASSPGGGTYGYTF. Full variable domain (missing parts from reference TRBV13 and TRBJ1-2): AAGVIQSPRHLIKEKRETATLKCYPIPRHDTVYWYQQGPGQDPQFLISFYEKMQSDKGSIPDRFSAQQFSDYHSELNMSSLELGDSALYFCASSPGGGTYGYTFGSGTRLTVV.